The 15 T cell receptor beta chains presented below share a single source sample, sequenced in a study of CD8 T cells in ankylosing spondylitis (dated by TCRdb to about 2017). The full study reports these points: A TCR beta motif made up of several highly homologous amino acid variants appeared to be characteristic of blood from ankylosing spondylitis patients.

Their cognate antigens are unknown. The library was obtained by 5' RACE. Sequencing used an Illumina HiSeq 2500. TCRdb trimmed the raw reads at Q25, called clones with MiXCR and kept productive beta chains. Entries that share a CDR3 protein sequence are merged under the most common genes and DNA. This sample lists about 330,000 distinct CDR3 sequences; less than 9.5% were detected once. Roughly 15% of the sample comes from the top ten. The material sequenced was blood, either unsorted or a sorted T cell fraction (not recorded which). These receptors originate from a male donor with ankylosing spondylitis.

This clonotype was seen a few times. The rearrangement joins TRBV15 to TRBJ2-5; D is perhaps TRBD1 (6 bases). The CDR3 sequence is 16 residues long. CDR1 is LNHNV, CDR2 YYDKDF, per germline (reference sequence). With 5 bases removed from V and 5 bases from J, the gap between germline ends came to 21 bases. The CDR3 DNA is TGTGCCACCAGCTCCGCAAGACAGGCACTGGGGGAGACCCAGTACTTC. As protein: CATSSARQALGETQYF.

This clonotype has a handful of counts. The genes are TRBV4-3 and TRBJ2-3; D possibly corresponds to TRBD2 (6 bases). Germline V lookup: CDR1 LGHNA, CDR2 YSLEER. The V gene lost 4 bases and the J gene lost 5 bases, with 16 bases spanning the gap. There are 15 residues in the CDR3. CDR3 DNA: TGCGCCAGCAGCCTAAGACTAGAGGGCGAAGATACGCAGTATTTT. Residues: CASSLRLEGEDTQYF.

This clonotype was counted at least ten times. The V gene is TRBV28, the J gene TRBJ2-1; 15 nucleotides align to TRBD2. V was clipped by 6 bases and J by 9 bases; unmatched bases: 12. Per germline, CDR1 MDHEN and CDR2 SYDVKM. There are 17 residues in the CDR3. In DNA, the CDR3 is TGTGCCAGCAGCAGACCGGGACTAGCGGGAGGAAAAGTTGAGCAGTTCTTC. This gives the protein CASSRPGLAGGKVEQFF.

This clonotype was seen many times. The chain joins TRBV7-9 to TRBJ2-3, with TRBD2 identical over 12 bases. The CDR3 loop spans 17 amino acids. CDR1 is SEHNR, CDR2 FQNEAQ, per germline (reference sequence). The junction had 11 bases not matched to a gene; V was cut back by 5 bases and J by 5 bases. This CDR3 is CASSLPTSGSLGDTQYF. As DNA, the CDR3 is TGTGCCAGCAGCCTACCGACTAGCGGGAGTTTAGGAGATACGCAGTATTTT.

This chain connects TRBV5-1 to TRBJ2-4; D remains ambiguous. Trimming cost V 1 base and J 0 bases, with 11 bases left between them. The length of the CDR3 is 16 residues. Per the germline V gene, CDR1 is SGHRS and CDR2 is YFSETQ. DNA for the CDR3: TGCGCCAGCAGCTTGTCATACCTTTCAGCCAAAAACATTCAGTACTTC. It yields the protein CASSLSYLSAKNIQYF.

This clonotype was counted between two and nine times. The rearrangement uses TRBV11-2 and TRBJ1-4; 7 bases match TRBD1. V gave up 2 bases and J gave up 6 bases; unmatched junction bases: 6. Germline assignment: CDR1 SGHAT and CDR2 FQNNGV. This CDR3 is 15 amino acids long. This chain's CDR3 is CASSLRQGVDEKLFF. In DNA, the CDR3 is TGTGCCAGCAGCTTAAGGCAGGGGGTAGATGAAAAACTGTTTTTT.

This clonotype was counted only a few times. The chain joins TRBV29-1 to TRBJ2-3, with TRBD2 identical over 10 bases. This CDR3 spans 17 amino acids. The J segment lost 6 bases and the V segment lost 1 base, leaving 13 bases of the junction unmatched. Germline-derived CDR1 and CDR2 are SQVTM and ANQGSEA. The CDR3 loop reads CSVEGASGGAVMDTQYF. The CDR3 DNA sequence: TGCAGCGTTGAAGGCGCGAGCGGGGGGGCTGTCATGGATACGCAGTATTTT.

This clonotype occurred many times. The V gene is TRBV27, the J gene TRBJ2-3, with a possible D match to TRBD1 (5 bases). Germline values: CDR1 MNHEY, CDR2 SMNVEV (reference sequence). The CDR3 is 14 amino acids. Between the trimmed V and J ends, which lost 7 bases and 6 bases, there was a span of 17 bases. Here the CDR3 DNA reads TGTGCCAGCACCACCCCAGGGCTGTGGGATACGCAGTATTTT. This encodes CASTTPGLWDTQYF.

This clonotype was recorded a few times. In DNA, the CDR3 is TGCGCCAGCAGCCAACAGGGCCAGGGCTATGGCTACACCTTC. It translates to CASSQQGQGYGYTF. The V gene is TRBV4-3, the J gene TRBJ1-2; TRBD1 might be the D (5 bases). Germline lookup yields CDR1 LGHNA and CDR2 YSLEER. The CDR3 sequence is 14 residues long. V gave up 2 bases and J gave up 4 bases, with 11 bases separating them.

Only a few counts were recorded for this clonotype. The chain employs TRBV7-8 and TRBJ1-5; 8 bases line up with TRBD1. The junction had 8 bases not matched to a gene; V was cut back by 5 bases and J by 5 bases. Germline CDR1 and CDR2: SGHVS and FQNEAQ. This CDR3 is built from 15 residues. CDR3 in DNA: TGTGCCAGCAGCAATGACAGGGGAGGGGATCAGCCCCAGCATTTT. Protein sequence: CASSNDRGGDQPQHF. Looking up the rest from reference TRBV7-8 and TRBJ1-5 gives the full variable domain: GAGVSQSPRYKVAKRGQDVALRCDPISGHVSLFWYQQALGQGPEFLTYFQNEAQLDKSGLPSDRFFAERPEGSVSTLKIQRTQQEDSAVYLCASSNDRGGDQPQHFGDGTRLSIL.

At least ten counts were recorded for this clonotype. The chain has TRBV28 and TRBJ2-3; D may be TRBD1 or TRBD2 (6 bases each). Trimming took 6 bases from V and 1 from J, leaving 14 bases between them. The CDR3 has 15 residues. Germline V gene sequence: CDR1 MDHEN, CDR2 SYDVKM. The CDR3 sequence is CASSLRGVRTDTQYF. The CDR3 DNA sequence: TGTGCCAGCAGCCTTAGGGGGGTCCGCACAGATACGCAGTATTTT.

This clonotype was detected only a few times. The V gene is TRBV12-3 or TRBV12-4, the J gene TRBJ2-2, with D uncertain. V was shortened by 6 bases and J by 6 bases, with 8 bases between the two germline ends. This CDR3 spans 12 amino acids. The CDR3 DNA reads TGTGCCAGCAGGCGGCAGGCCGGGGAGCTGTTTTTT. Its protein product is CASRRQAGELFF.

This chain connects TRBV7-3 to TRBJ2-1; D is perhaps TRBD2 (5 bases). Germline V gives CDR1 SGHTA, CDR2 FQGTGA. The CDR3 consists of 17 residues. V lost 3 bases and J 3 bases, leaving 18 bases between the germline ends. The CDR3 DNA sequence: TGTGCCAGCAGCTTGGACGGCGGGCCTCAGGACTACAATGAGCAGTTCTTC. As protein: CASSLDGGPQDYNEQFF. The complete variable domain, with remaining parts taken from reference TRBV7-3 and TRBJ2-1, reads GAGVSQTPSNKVTEKGKYVELRCDPISGHTALYWYRQSLGQGPEFLIYFQGTGAADDSGLPNDRFFAVRPEGSVSTLKIQRTERGDSAVYLCASSLDGGPQDYNEQFFGPGTRLTVL.

The chain recombines TRBV6-4 with TRBJ2-5; D is perhaps TRBD1 (5 bases). Trimming cost V 3 bases and J 7 bases, with 12 bases left between them. The V gene's germline CDR1 is MRHNA and CDR2 SNTAGT. The CDR3 has 13 amino acids. DNA for the CDR3: TGTGCCAGCAGTGATGCCCCTCAGGGGACCCAGTACTTC. Its protein product is CASSDAPQGTQYF.

The gene calls are TRBV18 and TRBJ2-1, with TRBD2 matching over 10 bases. J gave up 9 bases and V 2 bases, and 4 bases lay outside the gene matches. This CDR3 is 14 amino acids long. Per germline, CDR1 KGHSH and CDR2 LQKENI. CDR3 sequence (DNA): TGTGCCAGCTCACCAGCAGCGGGAGGGAGTGAGCAGTTCTTC. Amino acid sequence: CASSPAAGGSEQFF.